This T cell receptor beta chain was found in a study of siplizumab effects on memory and regulatory T cells. Study-level findings and limits: Confirmatory evidence of suppressive function in proliferating siplizumab-culture Tregs was not obtained. Siplizumab significantly lowered the alloreactive sequences that could be traced to unstimulated CD4+ memory cells. Many proliferating CD4+ or CD8+ clones remained unclassified. Roughly 80-97% of them could not be assigned either a naive or a memory phenotype. Naive T cells appeared more varied than memory cells and looked like key alloresponse contributors.

In the case of this clone: Its antigen is unidentified.

V dropped 4 bases and J dropped 4 bases, with 8 bases sitting between them. The V gene's germline CDR1 is LGHNT and CDR2 FRNRAP. The CDR3 spans 13 residues. Libraries were prepared by immunoSEQ multiplex PCR; TCRdb keeps only in-frame clonotypes and omits some of them. The sample records about 110,000 clones, 92% being singletons. The chain is built from TRBV12-5 and TRBJ1-5, with TRBD1 as a possible D gene (6 bases). The clonotype comes from a human donor in good health. Sequenced sample: Tregs sorted from blood. CDR3 amino acids: CASGWQGNQPQHF. The DNA of the CDR3 is TGTGCTAGTGGTTGGCAGGGGAATCAGCCCCAGCATTTT.